These 32 T cell receptor beta chains were sequenced from one sample in a study of kidney transplant recipient with SARS-CoV-2 infection. TCRdb re-called the reads through MiXCR, storing one row per CDR3 protein. The data contain 200,000 to 300,000 distinct CDR3 sequences, under 35% of them seen just once; the ten biggest clones take up roughly 7%. The input for sequencing was a blood sample, taken at baseline and on approximately day 120 from a kidney transplant recipient. These receptors all stem from a young adult male patient who had COVID-19 and was a kidney transplant recipient. The graft donor may have contributed some T cells.

This clonotype showed up many times. This rearrangement joins TRBV28 to TRBJ2-7; D remains unclear. CDR3 size: 14 residues. With 5 bases removed from V and 3 bases from J, the gap between germline ends came to 14 bases. The germline gives CDR1 MDHEN, CDR2 SYDVKM. CDR3 sequence (DNA): TGTGCCAGCAGTCCCCGATTTGGCCTCTACGAGCAGTACTTC. It is translated as CASSPRFGLYEQYF.

This clonotype occurred many times. The chain joins TRBV18 to TRBJ2-5; 8 nucleotides match TRBD1. The DNA end lines up better with TRBJ2-7; the J call may be wrong. Per the germline V gene, CDR1 is KGHSH and CDR2 is LQKENI. The length of the CDR3 is 14 residues. The CDR3 region has the DNA TGTGCCAGCTCACCAGGGACAGGATACAACGAGCAGTACTTC. Its translation: CASSPGTGYNEQYF.

This clonotype appeared many times. The CDR3 sequence is CASRRVTSSGELFF. The CDR3 nucleotides are TGTGCCAGCAGGAGGGTGACTAGTTCCGGGGAGCTGTTTTTT. The chain couples TRBV2 to TRBJ2-2; D possibly corresponds to TRBD2 (6 bases). Germline values: CDR1 SNHLY, CDR2 FYNNEI. The CDR3 covers 14 residues. Trimming cost V 6 bases and J 6 bases, with 14 bases left between them.

Many counts were recorded for this clonotype. The chain has TRBV16 and TRBJ1-2; D gene uncertain. V was clipped by 5 bases and J by 4 bases, with 23 bases between them. Germline V gene lookup returns CDR1 KGHSY and CDR2 FQNENV. This CDR3 comprises 17 residues. CDR3 in amino acids: CASSAGEVVRKTYGYTF. The CDR3, as DNA: TGTGCCAGCAGCGCAGGCGAGGTCGTTAGAAAGACCTATGGCTACACCTTC. The full variable domain, completed using reference TRBV16 and TRBJ1-2, is GEEVAQTPKHLVRGEGQKAKLYCAPIKGHSYVFWYQQVLKNEFKFLISFQNENVFDETGMPKERFSAKCLPNSPCSLEIQATKLEDSAVYFCASSAGEVVRKTYGYTFGSGTRLTVV.

This clonotype has at least ten counts. V gene TRBV18 combines with J gene TRBJ1-5, with TRBD1 identical over 7 bases. CDR3 length: 15 amino acids. Germline V CDR1 and CDR2: KGHSH, LQKENI. V trimming: 5 bases; J trimming: 0 bases; junction bases outside the gene matches: 4. CDR3 DNA sequence: TGTGCCAGCTCAAAGGACAGGAATAGCAATCAGCCCCAGCATTTT. Encoded protein: CASSKDRNSNQPQHF.

In its sample, this clonotype was seen many times. The chain is built from TRBV20-1 and TRBJ1-5; D is ambiguous. Germline V gives CDR1 DFQATT, CDR2 SNEGSKA (reference sequence). V was pared by 6 bases and J by 1 base, with 19 bases between. CDR3 length: 16 amino acids. The CDR3 region is CSARPRGRLSNQPQHF. The CDR3 nucleotides read TGCAGTGCCCGACCCCGGGGAAGATTAAGCAATCAGCCCCAGCATTTT.

About this clonotype itself: A read error may explain this, as a much larger clone is one base away. The chain employs TRBV20-1 and TRBJ2-1, with 10 bases fitting TRBD2. Germline lookup yields CDR1 DFQATT and CDR2 SNEGSKA (reference sequence). The V and J ends lost 4 bases and 9 bases, in that order; junction bases with no gene match: 12. The length of the CDR3 is 15 residues. The CDR3 sequence is CSATTTSGKIGEQFF. CDR3 bases: TGCAGTGCTACAACTACTAGCGGGAAGATCGGTGAGCAGTTCTTC.

About this clonotype: This clone may be a read error of a much larger clone one base away. The V and J genes are TRBV20-1 and TRBJ1-6; D may be TRBD1 (5 bases). The CDR3 runs to 14 residues. CDR1 is DFQATT and CDR2 is SNEGSKA in the germline V gene (reference sequence). V was shortened by 4 bases and J by 9 bases, with 16 bases between the two germline ends. In DNA form, the CDR3 reads TGCAGTGCTAATGGGGACGGGGAGGGTTCACCCCTCCACTTT. Translated, it gives CSANGDGEGSPLHF.

This clonotype has a count of ten or more. The gene calls are TRBV30 and TRBJ2-7, with TRBD2 matching 7 bases. This CDR3 is built from 14 residues. Germline CDR1 GTSNPN, CDR2 SVGIG (reference sequence). J was trimmed by 2 bases and V by 1 base; bases with no gene match: 5. CDR3 in DNA: TGTGCCTGGAGTGGGGGGGAGGGAACCTACGAGCAGTACTTC. This sequence encodes CAWSGGEGTYEQYF.

This clonotype was counted at least ten times. This chain links TRBV30 with TRBJ2-1, with unresolved D. Looked up from germline, CDR1 is GTSNPN and CDR2 is SVGIG (reference sequence). V was trimmed by 3 bases and J by 10 bases, leaving 16 bases between them. The length of the CDR3 is 13 residues. This CDR3 is CAWRGLSVGEQFF. The CDR3 DNA reads as TGTGCCTGGAGAGGGCTGAGCGTAGGAGAGCAGTTCTTC.

To note about this clonotype: It may be a read error: a sequence one base away is much more abundant. The chain recombines TRBV13 with TRBJ2-4; 9 bases agree with TRBD1. The tail of the sequence fits TRBJ2-1 better, so the J call may be wrong. The germline gives CDR1 PRHDT, CDR2 FYEKMQ (reference sequence). The CDR3 has 14 residues. The CDR3 loop reads CANSLGTGFNEQFF. CDR3 nucleotides: TGTGCCAACAGCTTAGGGACAGGGTTCAATGAGCAGTTCTTC.

The table lists this clonotype with many counts. The chain combines TRBV7-8 with TRBJ2-1; 16 bases are a match to TRBD2. The CDR3 spans 15 residues. The V gene's germline CDR1 is SGHVS and CDR2 FQNEAQ. With 5 bases clipped from V and 9 bases from J, the junction kept 4 bases outside the gene matches. CDR3 nucleotide sequence: TGTGCCAGCAGCCCCGGGACTAGCGGGAGGGCTGAGCAGTTCTTC. Amino acid sequence: CASSPGTSGRAEQFF.

Note on this clonotype: With a much larger clone just one base away, this may be a read error. The chain links TRBV18 to TRBJ2-7; D may match TRBD1 or TRBD2 (6 bases each). CDR1 and CDR2 from the germline V gene are KGHSH and LQKENI. V lost 4 bases to trimming and J lost 7 bases, with 26 bases between them. The CDR3 is 17 residues long. CDR3 amino acids: CASSQRPGREGGGEQYF. The CDR3 DNA reads as TGTGCCAGCTCACAACGTCCCGGGAGAGAGGGGGGAGGAGAGCAGTACTTC.

In this sample, this clonotype turned up a few times. The chain joins TRBV2 to TRBJ1-2; possibly TRBD1 for D (6 bases). CDR3 length: 14 amino acids. Trimming removed 7 bases at V and 2 bases at J, with 14 bases between. CDR1 and CDR2 (germline): SNHLY, FYNNEI. The chain's CDR3 is CASTVWGPNYGYTF. CDR3 nucleotides: TGTGCCAGCACCGTTTGGGGGCCAAACTATGGCTACACCTTC. The full variable domain, its missing parts supplied by reference TRBV2 and TRBJ1-2, is EPEVTQTPSHQVTQMGQEVILRCVPISNHLYFYWYRQILGQKVEFLVSFYNNEISEKSEIFDDQFSVERPDGSNFTLKIRSTKLEDSAMYFCASTVWGPNYGYTFGSGTRLTVV.

A remark on this clonotype: This may be a read error: a much more frequent sequence differs by one nucleotide. The rearrangement links TRBV11-2 to TRBJ1-2; no reliable D call. The CDR3 runs to 17 residues. The germline CDR1 and CDR2 sequences are SGHAT and FQNNGV. Trimming left V 5 bases short and J 6 bases short, with 25 bases between. In nucleotides, the CDR3 is TGTGCCAGCAGCATGGGAATAACAAGCAGAAAGACCCATGGCTACACCTTC. Its protein product is CASSMGITSRKTHGYTF.

This clonotype was observed at least ten times. The V and J genes are TRBV4-2 and TRBJ1-5; a possible D gene is TRBD1 (5 bases). Germline CDR1 reads LGHNA; CDR2 reads YNFKEQ. With 1 base removed from V and 6 bases from J, the gap between germline ends came to 22 bases. The CDR3 loop spans 18 amino acids. The CDR3 sequence is CASSQAVGGAELVQPQHF. The DNA for the CDR3 is TGTGCCAGCAGCCAAGCGGTGGGAGGGGCTGAATTGGTTCAGCCCCAGCATTTT.

This clonotype was found many times. This chain joins TRBV20-1 and TRBJ1-2, with a tentative D call TRBD1 (5 bases). Deletions cut 6 bases from V and 3 bases from J, with 20 bases between. The CDR3 runs 15 residues. CDR1 is DFQATT, CDR2 SNEGSKA, per germline (reference sequence). The CDR3 spells CSAKMGGGRYYGYTF. Written as DNA, the CDR3 is TGCAGTGCCAAAATGGGCGGGGGGAGGTACTATGGCTACACCTTC.

This clonotype was counted many times. The CDR3 here is CASSMNREDGYTF. The CDR3 coding sequence is TGTGCCAGTAGTATGAACAGGGAAGACGGCTACACCTTC. This chain joins TRBV19 and TRBJ1-2, with a tentative D call TRBD1 (6 bases). Germline loops: CDR1 LNHDA, CDR2 SQIVND (reference sequence). The CDR3 contains 13 residues. Trimming shortened V by 3 bases and J by 8 bases, and 13 bases separated the two germline ends.

Turning to this clonotype: A much larger clone differs by one base, so this may be a read error. The chain has TRBV3-1 and TRBJ2-3, with TRBD2 matching 7 bases. The germline gives CDR1 LGHDT, CDR2 YNNKEL (reference sequence). The length of the CDR3 is 17 residues. CDR3 in amino acids: CAGSHLGSGRRTDTQYF. CDR3 DNA: TGTGCCGGCAGCCATTTGGGTAGCGGGCGCCGCACAGATACGCAGTATTTT.

This clonotype was observed at least ten times. This chain connects TRBV3-1 to TRBJ2-2; D unresolved. Trimming pared 5 bases from V and 5 bases from J, leaving 24 bases between. This CDR3 contains 18 residues. Germline V lookup: CDR1 LGHDT, CDR2 YNNKEL (reference sequence). The CDR3 nucleotides are TGTGCCAGCAGCTTCAGACATCCCATTTCAGGCTTGACCGGGGAGCTGTTTTTT. Its translation: CASSFRHPISGLTGELFF.

This clonotype came up many times. This rearrangement joins TRBV11-3 to TRBJ1-2, with a possible D match to TRBD1 (6 bases). The CDR3 consists of 17 residues. Germline V CDR1 and CDR2: SGHNT, YENEEA. V was trimmed by 5 bases and J by 1 base, leaving 20 bases between them. The CDR3: CASSPGGGVGDNYGYTF. In nucleotides, the CDR3 is TGTGCCAGCAGCCCCGGAGGGGGGGTCGGGGATAACTATGGCTACACCTTC.

Details on this clonotype: This may be a read error, as it is one base from a much larger clone. The rearrangement uses TRBV12-3 or TRBV12-4 and TRBJ2-4; TRBD1 matches 7 bases. The better agreement between TRBJ2-7 and the DNA end casts doubt on the J call. The CDR3 contains 15 residues. The chain's CDR3 is CVSSLSGQAGSEQYF. The CDR3 coding sequence is TGTGTCAGCAGTTTATCCGGACAGGCGGGCTCCGAGCAGTACTTC.

To note about this clonotype: One end of the junction fails to match germline, which may point to a read error. The chain links TRBV5-1 to TRBJ1-4; 10 bases map to TRBD1. Germline V lookup: CDR1 SGHRS, CDR2 YFSETQ. There are 16 residues in the CDR3. CDR3: CSSSRTGGTTNEKLFF. CDR3 in DNA: TGCTCCAGCAGCCGGACAGGGGGGACAACTAATGAAAAACTGTTTTTT.

As for this clonotype: A read error is possible here, since a much larger clone lies one base away. J is TRBJ1-2 and V is TRBV7-9; D is undetermined. Germline lookup yields CDR1 SEHNR and CDR2 FQNEAQ (reference sequence). The CDR3 extends over 13 amino acids. CDR3 protein: CAGSLEVNYGYTF. CDR3 DNA: TGTGCCGGCAGCTTAGAAGTGAACTATGGCTACACCTTC.

As for this clonotype: A much larger clone lies one base from this, so it may be a read error. The chain links TRBV7-7 to TRBJ1-2; D unclear. The ends were cut back, 5 bases at V and 4 bases at J, with 23 bases in the middle. In germline, CDR1 is SSHAT, CDR2 FNYEAQ (reference sequence). The CDR3 length is 17 residues. The CDR3 DNA sequence: TGTGCCAGCAGCACCAACGATAAGTGCCGAAAGACCTATGGCTACACCTTC. Encoded protein: CASSTNDKCRKTYGYTF.

The chain has TRBV20-1 and TRBJ2-3, with D possibly TRBD1 on 5 matching bases. The germline gives CDR1 DFQATT, CDR2 SNEGSKA (reference sequence). CDR3 length equals 14 residues. Trimming took 1 base from V and 0 from J, leaving 8 bases between them. The DNA for the CDR3 is TGCAGTGCTAGAGTTGGGGCCAGCACAGATACGCAGTATTTT. Its protein product is CSARVGASTDTQYF.

This clonotype was detected ten times or more. The gene calls are TRBV12-3 or TRBV12-4 and TRBJ1-5; D perhaps matches TRBD1 (6 bases). The CDR3 runs 13 residues. V was pared by 7 bases and J by 7 bases, with 14 bases between. CDR3 bases: TGTGCCAGCACAGGGGCCAGAGGGCAGCCCCAGCATTTT. Encoded protein: CASTGARGQPQHF.

This clonotype was counted a few times. V gene TRBV5-1 combines with J gene TRBJ2-6; a weak D match, TRBD1 (6 bases). Germline CDR1 and CDR2: SGHRS and YFSETQ. V was clipped by 1 base and J by 0 bases, with 14 bases between them. The CDR3 is 18 amino acids. CDR3 coding DNA: TGCGCCAGCAGCTTGTCCCGACAGGAATACTCTGGGGCCAACGTCCTGACTTTC. Protein product: CASSLSRQEYSGANVLTF.

As to this clonotype: A clone one base away is much larger, so this may be a read error. The gene calls are TRBV24-1 and TRBJ2-7, with TRBD2 as a possible D gene (6 bases). The CDR3 totals 16 residues. The germline V gene encodes CDR1 KGHDR and CDR2 SFDVKD. CDR3 coding DNA: TGTGCCACCAGTGATAGAGCAGGCTTGGGACTTCGCGAGCAGCACTTC. Its protein product is CATSDRAGLGLREQHF.

As concerns this clonotype: This may come from a read error, since a much larger clone is one base off. The J gene is TRBJ1-2, the V gene TRBV6-5, with D hard to call. CDR3 length: 12 amino acids. Trimming stripped 8 bases from V and 5 bases from J, with 12 bases between. From germline, CDR1 is MNHEY and CDR2 SVGAGI. The CDR3 protein is CASCDTPYGYTF. The CDR3, as DNA: TGTGCCAGCTGTGATACGCCTTATGGCTACACCTTC.

As regards this clonotype: A much larger clone lies a single base off, so this may be a read error. V usage is TRBV3-1 and J usage is TRBJ2-5, with unresolved D. The V end was cut by 4 bases, the J end by 5 bases, with 23 bases between. Germline CDR1 reads LGHDT; CDR2 reads YNNKEL (reference sequence). The CDR3 is 17 amino acids. The CDR3 spells CASSPCTPIPFSETQYF. The CDR3 bases are TGTGCCAGCAGCCCGTGCACTCCCATTCCTTTCTCTGAGACCCAGTACTTC.

This clonotype was observed a single time. This may stem from a read error, because a much larger clone lies one nucleotide away. The rearrangement uses TRBV5-1 and TRBJ2-2; a weak D match, TRBD2 (5 bases). Germline CDR1 reads SGHRS; CDR2 reads YFSETQ. The CDR3 is 13 amino acids. CDR3 sequence: CASSRTPTGVLFF. CDR3 nucleotides: TGCGCCAGCAGTCGGACTCCCACCGGGGTGCTGTTTTTT. Looking up the rest from reference TRBV5-1 and TRBJ2-2 gives the full variable domain: KAGVTQTPRYLIKTRGQQVTLSCSPISGHRSVSWYQQTPGQGLQFLFEYFSETQRNKGNFPGRFSGRQFSNSRSEMNVSTLELGDSALYLCASSRTPTGVLFFGEGSRLTVL.